The rows below give T cell receptor beta chains drawn from one sample of a study of blood T cell repertoires in COVID-19. Sequenced by immunoSEQ multiplex PCR; TCRdb stores in-frame clones only, minus some. Among some 270,000 clones listed, around 85% were seen once. The sample was peripheral blood. The receptors here all came from a woman aged 65 to 85 with acute or convalescent COVID-19. Each CDR3 is given with its conserved first and last residue. Fields, in order: V gene, J gene, clone size, D gene, CDR3 protein, CDR3 DNA. D genes are given only for firm matches. Not all rows give a size; the values are once, few, many and, for expanded clones, a class.

v_gene: TRBV11-1; j_gene: TRBJ2-4; abundance: .; d_gene: TRBD2; CDR3aa: CASSPGGGIQYF; CDR3nt: TGTGCCAGCAGCCCGGGGGGGGGCATTCAGTACTTC
v_gene: TRBV3-1/TRBV3-2; j_gene: TRBJ2-4; abundance: .; d_gene: .; CDR3aa: CASSQVLVDAKNIQYF; CDR3nt: TGTGCCAGCAGCCAAGTCTTAGTCGATGCCAAAAACATTCAGTACTTC
v_gene: TRBV18; j_gene: TRBJ2-3; abundance: .; d_gene: TRBD2; CDR3aa: CASSRTSGGGTQYF; CDR3nt: TGTGCCAGCTCCCGGACTAGCGGGGGCGGTACGCAGTATTTT
v_gene: TRBV10-3; j_gene: TRBJ1-2; abundance: .; d_gene: TRBD1; CDR3aa: CAISDPGQGNYGYTF; CDR3nt: TGTGCCATCAGTGACCCGGGACAGGGGAACTATGGCTACACCTTC
v_gene: TRBV27; j_gene: TRBJ2-7; abundance: .; d_gene: .; CDR3aa: CASSLSSQGTYEQYF; CDR3nt: TGTGCCAGCAGTTTATCGAGTCAGGGAACCTACGAGCAGTACTTC
v_gene: TRBV7-2; j_gene: TRBJ1-3; abundance: .; d_gene: .; CDR3aa: CAWGGRNGNTIYF; CDR3nt: TGTGCGTGGGGGGGACGAAACGGAAACACCATATATTTT
v_gene: TRBV5-4; j_gene: TRBJ1-2; abundance: .; d_gene: .; CDR3aa: CAAGLGDRPNYGYTF; CDR3nt: TGTGCCGCAGGCCTTGGTGACAGGCCAAACTATGGCTACACCTTC
v_gene: TRBV5-6; j_gene: TRBJ1-2; abundance: .; d_gene: TRBD1; CDR3aa: CASSPGTGYYGYTF; CDR3nt: TGTGCCAGCAGCCCCGGGACAGGGTACTATGGCTACACCTTC
v_gene: TRBV19; j_gene: TRBJ2-3; abundance: .; d_gene: .; CDR3aa: CASSTSADTQYF; CDR3nt: TGTGCCAGTAGTACATCAGCAGATACGCAGTATTTT
v_gene: TRBV15; j_gene: TRBJ1-6; abundance: once; d_gene: .; CDR3aa: CATSRDGSGRSPLHF; CDR3nt: TGTGCCACCAGCAGAGATGGTTCAGGGCGTTCACCCCTCCACTTT
v_gene: TRBV6-6; j_gene: TRBJ1-6; abundance: .; d_gene: .; CDR3aa: CASSYSQGNYNSPLHF; CDR3nt: TGTGCCAGCAGTTACTCCCAGGGTAACTATAATTCACCCCTCCACTTT
v_gene: TRBV24-1; j_gene: TRBJ1-5; abundance: .; d_gene: TRBD1; CDR3aa: CATSGQGANQPQHF; CDR3nt: TGTGCCACCAGTGGACAGGGGGCGAATCAGCCCCAGCATTTT
v_gene: TRBV27; j_gene: TRBJ1-2; abundance: few; d_gene: .; CDR3aa: CASSFRGNYGYTF; CDR3nt: TGTGCCAGCAGTTTCAGGGGAAACTATGGCTACACCTTC
v_gene: TRBV5-1; j_gene: TRBJ2-1; abundance: once; d_gene: .; CDR3aa: CASSLEGASYNEQFF; CDR3nt: TGCGCCAGCAGCTTAGAAGGGGCATCCTACAATGAGCAGTTCTTC
v_gene: TRBV7-9; j_gene: TRBJ1-2; abundance: .; d_gene: .; CDR3aa: CASSRDSSRGYTF; CDR3nt: TGTGCCAGCAGCCGGGATTCCTCCAGGGGCTACACCTTC
v_gene: TRBV11-3; j_gene: TRBJ2-7; abundance: .; d_gene: .; CDR3aa: CASSPYDRPYEQYF; CDR3nt: TGTGCCAGCAGCCCTTATGACAGGCCCTACGAGCAGTACTTC
v_gene: TRBV19; j_gene: TRBJ2-6; abundance: .; d_gene: .; CDR3aa: CASSPDTLNVLTF; CDR3nt: TGTGCCAGTAGTCCAGACACCCTCAACGTCCTGACTTTC
v_gene: TRBV10-2; j_gene: TRBJ1-4; abundance: few; d_gene: .; CDR3aa: CASSEFKGRTEKLFF; CDR3nt: TGCGCCAGCAGTGAGTTTAAAGGGAGGACTGAAAAACTGTTTTTT
v_gene: TRBV2; j_gene: TRBJ2-5; abundance: .; d_gene: .; CDR3aa: CASRRIRSQETQYF; CDR3nt: TGTGCCAGCAGAAGGATTAGGAGCCAAGAGACCCAGTACTTC
v_gene: TRBV12-5; j_gene: TRBJ2-5; abundance: .; d_gene: .; CDR3aa: CASGLGPDTQETQYF; CDR3nt: TGTGCTAGTGGTTTGGGCCCGGACACTCAAGAGACCCAGTACTTC
v_gene: TRBV6-5; j_gene: TRBJ2-2; abundance: .; d_gene: TRBD1; CDR3aa: CASSRDRATGELFF; CDR3nt: TGTGCCAGCAGTCGCGACAGGGCCACCGGGGAGCTGTTTTTT
v_gene: TRBV5-1; j_gene: TRBJ2-5; abundance: few; d_gene: TRBD2; CDR3aa: CASSLTGGQTQYF; CDR3nt: TGCGCCAGCAGCTTGACGGGGGGGCAGACCCAGTACTTC
v_gene: TRBV7-2; j_gene: TRBJ1-1; abundance: .; d_gene: .; CDR3aa: CASSLKLEAFF; CDR3nt: TGTGCCAGCAGCTTAAAACTGGAAGCTTTCTTT
v_gene: TRBV3-1/TRBV3-2; j_gene: TRBJ1-2; abundance: .; d_gene: TRBD1; CDR3aa: CASSLTGAHGYTF; CDR3nt: TGTGCCAGCAGCCTTACAGGGGCCCATGGCTACACCTTC
v_gene: TRBV15; j_gene: TRBJ1-4; abundance: .; d_gene: .; CDR3aa: CATSRDQGPSKKLFF; CDR3nt: TGTGCCACCAGCAGAGATCAGGGTCCATCCAAAAAACTGTTTTTT
v_gene: TRBV2; j_gene: TRBJ2-1; abundance: .; d_gene: .; CDR3aa: CASTLQGFYNEQFF; CDR3nt: TGTGCCAGCACTCTACAGGGATTTTACAATGAGCAGTTCTTC
v_gene: TRBV3-1/TRBV3-2; j_gene: TRBJ2-2; abundance: .; d_gene: TRBD2; CDR3aa: CASSQGLAVSGELFF; CDR3nt: TGTGCCAGCAGCCAAGGACTAGCGGTATCCGGGGAGCTGTTTTTT
v_gene: TRBV5-5; j_gene: TRBJ1-5; abundance: .; d_gene: .; CDR3aa: CASSRYSNQPQHF; CDR3nt: TGTGCCAGCAGCCGCTATAGCAATCAGCCCCAGCATTTT
v_gene: TRBV12-3/TRBV12-4; j_gene: TRBJ2-1; abundance: .; d_gene: .; CDR3aa: CASRRQGPEQFF; CDR3nt: TGTGCCAGCAGAAGGCAGGGCCCTGAGCAGTTCTTC
v_gene: TRBV19; j_gene: TRBJ1-5; abundance: .; d_gene: .; CDR3aa: CASSPESQGGPQHF; CDR3nt: TGTGCCAGTAGTCCAGAATCGCAGGGAGGTCCCCAGCATTTT
v_gene: TRBV2; j_gene: TRBJ2-3; abundance: .; d_gene: TRBD2; CDR3aa: CASGRERTDTQYF; CDR3nt: TGTGCCAGCGGGCGGGAGAGGACAGATACGCAGTATTTT
v_gene: TRBV4-1; j_gene: TRBJ1-5; abundance: few; d_gene: .; CDR3aa: CASSQGGQASNQPQHF; CDR3nt: TGCGCCAGCAGCCAAGGGGGGCAAGCTAGCAATCAGCCCCAGCATTTT
v_gene: TRBV19; j_gene: TRBJ1-2; abundance: .; d_gene: .; CDR3aa: CASRAGQRYYGYTF; CDR3nt: TGTGCCAGTAGAGCCGGACAGCGCTACTATGGCTACACCTTC
v_gene: TRBV5-1; j_gene: TRBJ2-5; abundance: .; d_gene: TRBD2; CDR3aa: CASSLGSGGAPAETQYF; CDR3nt: TGCGCCAGCAGCTTGGGGAGCGGGGGGGCCCCGGCAGAGACCCAGTACTTC
v_gene: TRBV7-2; j_gene: TRBJ1-2; abundance: .; d_gene: TRBD1; CDR3aa: CASSFQGAGGYTF; CDR3nt: TGTGCCAGCAGCTTTCAGGGGGCGGGTGGCTACACCTTC
v_gene: TRBV5-1; j_gene: TRBJ1-6; abundance: .; d_gene: .; CDR3aa: CASSLVRDESPLHF; CDR3nt: TGCGCCAGCAGCTTGGTACGAGATGAGTCACCCCTCCACTTT
v_gene: TRBV19; j_gene: TRBJ1-2; abundance: .; d_gene: TRBD1; CDR3aa: CASSLSRRTGDGYTF; CDR3nt: TGTGCCAGTAGTCTTTCCCGAAGGACAGGGGACGGCTACACCTTC
v_gene: TRBV3-1/TRBV3-2; j_gene: TRBJ1-6; abundance: few; d_gene: .; CDR3aa: CASSQTDNSPLHF; CDR3nt: TGTGCCAGCAGCCAAACAGATAATTCACCCCTCCACTTT
v_gene: TRBV5-1; j_gene: TRBJ2-4; abundance: .; d_gene: .; CDR3aa: CASSLTSWDIQYF; CDR3nt: TGCGCCAGCAGCTTGACTAGCTGGGACATTCAGTACTTC
v_gene: TRBV19; j_gene: TRBJ1-2; abundance: .; d_gene: .; CDR3aa: CASIGGNNYGYTF; CDR3nt: TGTGCCAGTATCGGCGGAAATAACTATGGCTACACCTTC
v_gene: TRBV27; j_gene: TRBJ1-4; abundance: .; d_gene: TRBD1; CDR3aa: CATRQGGATNEKLFF; CDR3nt: TGTGCCACCCGACAGGGCGGTGCAACTAATGAAAAACTGTTTTTT
v_gene: TRBV7-3; j_gene: TRBJ1-6; abundance: .; d_gene: .; CDR3aa: CASSLDTHSPLHF; CDR3nt: TGTGCCAGCAGCCTGGACACGCATTCACCCCTCCACTTT
v_gene: TRBV19; j_gene: TRBJ1-1; abundance: few; d_gene: .; CDR3aa: CASSIGEGSAEAFF; CDR3nt: TGTGCCAGTAGTATAGGAGAGGGAAGTGCTGAAGCTTTCTTT
v_gene: TRBV5-1; j_gene: TRBJ2-3; abundance: .; d_gene: .; CDR3aa: CASSFGRWRTATSTDTQYF; CDR3nt: TGCGCCAGCAGCTTCGGTCGTTGGAGGACAGCAACTAGCACAGATACGCAGTATTTT
v_gene: TRBV7-6; j_gene: TRBJ2-2; abundance: .; d_gene: TRBD1; CDR3aa: CASSFSPTTGDALDTGELFF; CDR3nt: TGTGCCAGCAGCTTTAGCCCTACGACAGGGGATGCGCTAGACACCGGGGAGCTGTTTTTT
v_gene: TRBV12-3/TRBV12-4; j_gene: TRBJ1-1; abundance: .; d_gene: .; CDR3aa: CASSLSPFDRAFF; CDR3nt: TGTGCCAGCAGTTTATCTCCATTCGACAGAGCTTTCTTT
v_gene: TRBV5-1; j_gene: TRBJ2-2; abundance: .; d_gene: .; CDR3aa: CASSLMGQPNTGELFF; CDR3nt: TGCGCCAGCAGCTTGATGGGGCAGCCAAACACCGGGGAGCTGTTTTTT